The 9 T cell receptor beta chains presented below share a single source sample, sequenced in a study of identical twins (dated by TCRdb to between 2015 and 2016). Libraries were prepared through 5' RACE. The listed sequencing device is Illumina HiSeq 2000. TCRdb reanalyzed the raw reads on its own, using fastp at Q25 for trimming and MiXCR for clone calling, and kept in-frame beta chains. Duplicate CDR3 protein sequences are folded into a single record with the most common DNA and genes. For this sample the table gives approximately 470,000 distinct CDR3 sequences, of which 11% to 15% were detected only once. Approximately 0.52% of the sample is taken by the ten largest. The sample also formed part of further work on yellow fever vaccine responses in identical twins.

The specimen sequenced was CD4+ T cells sorted from blood. The receptors were sampled from a woman aged 18-35 years in good health.

The V gene is TRBV3-1, the J gene TRBJ1-3, with 9 bases fitting TRBD1. This CDR3 comprises 15 residues. In germline, CDR1 is LGHDT, CDR2 YNNKEL (reference sequence). The V and J ends lost 5 bases and 2 bases, in that order; junction bases with no gene match: 4. CDR3 in DNA: TGTGCCAGCAGCTTGGACAGGGGTCCTGGAAACACCATATATTTT. Amino acids: CASSLDRGPGNTIYF.

This clonotype was found a few times. The genes are TRBV29-1 and TRBJ2-7, with D perhaps matching TRBD1 or TRBD2 (5 bases each). The CDR3 contains 10 residues. V lost 7 bases and J 5 bases, leaving 9 bases between the germline ends. Per germline, CDR1 SQVTM and CDR2 ANQGSEA. CDR3 bases: TGCAGCGCTGGGGGACACGAGCAGTACTTC. As protein: CSAGGHEQYF.

This clonotype appeared a few times. The chain has TRBV12-3 or TRBV12-4 and TRBJ2-2; TRBD2 might be the D (5 bases). The CDR3 covers 14 residues. Trimming cost V 2 bases and J 6 bases, with 10 bases left between them. In DNA, the CDR3 is TGTGCCAGCAGTTTATTAGTGGGAGCCGGGGAGCTGTTTTTT. Residues: CASSLLVGAGELFF.

This clonotype has only a few counts. The genes are TRBV2 and TRBJ1-1; 10 nucleotides agree with TRBD1. The CDR3 runs to 12 residues. Germline values: CDR1 SNHLY, CDR2 FYNNEI. DNA for the CDR3: TGTGGACGACAGGGGGCGATGGCTGAAGCTTTCTTT. Its translation: CGRQGAMAEAFF.

This clonotype was seen a few times. This chain joins TRBV14 and TRBJ2-1; 11 positions agree with TRBD2. The trim removed 5 bases at V and 4 bases at J, leaving 10 bases unmatched. There are 17 residues in the CDR3. Looked up from germline, CDR1 is SGHDN and CDR2 is FVKESK. CDR3 sequence (DNA): TGTGCCAGCAGCTTCCGACTAGCGGGAACACGATACAATGAGCAGTTCTTC. It specifies CASSFRLAGTRYNEQFF.

The sample holds a few counts of this clonotype. The chain couples TRBV5-1 to TRBJ1-1; D is possibly TRBD1 (6 bases). From germline, CDR1 is SGHRS and CDR2 YFSETQ. Trimming cost V 2 bases and J 1 base, with 12 bases left between them. This CDR3 is built from 15 residues. The CDR3 loop is CASSFQGQQNTEAFF. DNA of the CDR3: TGCGCCAGCAGCTTTCAAGGACAGCAGAACACTGAAGCTTTCTTT.

This clonotype was counted ten times or more. The V call is TRBV20-1, the J call TRBJ1-4; D remains ambiguous. V dropped 6 bases and J dropped 4 bases, with 9 bases sitting between them. The CDR3 totals 12 residues. Germline assignment: CDR1 DFQATT and CDR2 SNEGSKA (reference sequence). CDR3 in DNA: TGCAGTGCAAAGGACCGTAATGAAAAACTGTTTTTT. Translating it yields CSAKDRNEKLFF.

This rearrangement joins TRBV6-2 or TRBV6-3 to TRBJ1-2; D possibly corresponds to TRBD1 (6 bases). Trimming cost V 7 bases and J 14 bases, with 35 bases left between them. The CDR3 has 17 amino acids. Germline V gene sequence: CDR1 MNHEY, CDR2 SVGEGT. CDR3 coding DNA: TGTGCCAGCACTAAGGGGACCGAGGACAGCCTACGACGCTCGAGTACCTTC. Translation gives CASTKGTEDSLRRSSTF.

This clonotype has just a few counts. The chain uses TRBV27 and TRBJ2-1; D perhaps matches TRBD1 (6 bases). V was pared by 7 bases and J by 4 bases, with 11 bases between. This CDR3 spans 13 amino acids. CDR1 is MNHEY and CDR2 is SMNVEV in the germline V gene (reference sequence). The CDR3 bases are TGTGCCAGCAACAGGGACGGTTACAATGAGCAGTTCTTC. As protein: CASNRDGYNEQFF.